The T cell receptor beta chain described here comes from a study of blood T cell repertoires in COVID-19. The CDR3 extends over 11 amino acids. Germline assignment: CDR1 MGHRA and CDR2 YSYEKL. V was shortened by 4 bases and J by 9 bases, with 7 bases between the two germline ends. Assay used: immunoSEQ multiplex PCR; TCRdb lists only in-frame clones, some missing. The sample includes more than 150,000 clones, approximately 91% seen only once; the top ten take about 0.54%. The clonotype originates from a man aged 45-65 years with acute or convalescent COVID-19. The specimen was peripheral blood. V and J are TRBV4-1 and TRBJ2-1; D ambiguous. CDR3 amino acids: CASSRAGEQFF. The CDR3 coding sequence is TGCGCCAGCAGCCGGGCAGGTGAGCAGTTCTTC.